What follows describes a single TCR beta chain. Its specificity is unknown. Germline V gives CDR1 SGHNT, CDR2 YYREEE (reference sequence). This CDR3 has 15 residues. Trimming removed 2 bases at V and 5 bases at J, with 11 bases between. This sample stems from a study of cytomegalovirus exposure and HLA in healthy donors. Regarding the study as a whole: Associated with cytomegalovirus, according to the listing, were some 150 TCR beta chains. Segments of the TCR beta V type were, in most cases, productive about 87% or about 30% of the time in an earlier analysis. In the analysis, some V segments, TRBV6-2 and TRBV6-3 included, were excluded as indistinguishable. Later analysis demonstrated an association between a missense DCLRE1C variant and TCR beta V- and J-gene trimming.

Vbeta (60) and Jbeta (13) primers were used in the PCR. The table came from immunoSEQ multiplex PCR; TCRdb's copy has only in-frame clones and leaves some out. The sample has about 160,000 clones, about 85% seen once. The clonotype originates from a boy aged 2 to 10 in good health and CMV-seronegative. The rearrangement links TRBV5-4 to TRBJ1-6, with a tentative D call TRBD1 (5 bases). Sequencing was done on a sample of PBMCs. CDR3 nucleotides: TGTGCCAGCAGCTTAGGGGTTGGGAATAATTCACCCCTCCACTTT. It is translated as CASSLGVGNNSPLHF.